These T cell receptor beta chains were read from a single sample in a study of regulatory T cells in long-lasting Graves disease. MiXCR, run by TCRdb on the multiplex PCR reads, gives a single entry per CDR3 protein. This table has fewer than 450,000 distinct CDR3 sequences, 15% appearing once. This sample was also put to use in a study of T cells in Graves' hyperthyroidism and ophthalmopathy.

The material sequenced was peripheral blood mononuclear cells (PBMCs), taken at new diagnosis, from a patient treated with antithyroid drugs. These receptors all stem from a woman aged 40 to 55 with Graves disease. Both conserved end residues are part of each CDR3. Each record gives: D gene, clone size, V gene, J gene, CDR3 protein, CDR3 DNA. D genes are given only for firm matches. Not every row has a clone size; where given, it reads once, few, many or a size class.

d_call: .; clone_size: many; v_call: TRBV15; j_call: TRBJ1-4; cdr3_aa: CATSTGLTAANEKLFF; cdr3_nt: TGTGCCACCAGCACCGGATTGACAGCCGCTAATGAAAAACTGTTTTTT
d_call: .; clone_size: many; v_call: TRBV27; j_call: TRBJ2-3; cdr3_aa: CASSLAALADTQYF; cdr3_nt: TGTGCCAGCAGTCTTGCGGCTTTGGCAGATACGCAGTATTTT
d_call: .; clone_size: .; v_call: TRBV7-2; j_call: TRBJ1-5; cdr3_aa: CASSLDIGPQHF; cdr3_nt: TGTGCCAGCAGCTTAGACATAGGGCCCCAGCATTTT
d_call: .; clone_size: .; v_call: TRBV14; j_call: TRBJ1-4; cdr3_aa: CASSHSRSWGNEKLFF; cdr3_nt: TGTGCCAGCAGTCACTCAAGGTCCTGGGGGAATGAAAAACTGTTTTTT
d_call: TRBD1; clone_size: .; v_call: TRBV11-3; j_call: TRBJ1-1; cdr3_aa: CASSVVWEAGQGNTEAFF; cdr3_nt: TGTGCCAGCAGCGTCGTCTGGGAAGCCGGACAGGGGAACACTGAAGCTTTCTTT
d_call: TRBD1; clone_size: many; v_call: TRBV7-2; j_call: TRBJ1-1; cdr3_aa: CASSLGARGLNTEAFF; cdr3_nt: TGTGCCAGCAGCTTAGGCGCAAGGGGGCTGAACACTGAAGCTTTCTTT
d_call: TRBD1; clone_size: many; v_call: TRBV28; j_call: TRBJ2-3; cdr3_aa: CASSLDRASTQYF; cdr3_nt: TGTGCCAGCAGTTTAGACAGGGCCAGTACGCAGTATTTT
d_call: .; clone_size: many; v_call: TRBV18; j_call: TRBJ2-5; cdr3_aa: CASSVTSEETQYF; cdr3_nt: TGTGCCAGCTCAGTTACTAGTGAAGAGACCCAGTACTTC
d_call: .; clone_size: many; v_call: TRBV7-2; j_call: TRBJ1-5; cdr3_aa: CASSWRGAGQPQHF; cdr3_nt: TGTGCCAGCAGCTGGCGGGGGGCCGGGCAGCCCCAGCATTTT
d_call: .; clone_size: .; v_call: TRBV4-1; j_call: TRBJ1-3; cdr3_aa: CASSQDWGDSDSGNTIYF; cdr3_nt: TGCGCCAGCAGCCAAGATTGGGGGGACTCCGACTCTGGAAACACCATATATTTT
d_call: .; clone_size: many; v_call: TRBV11-3; j_call: TRBJ1-1; cdr3_aa: CASAGNTEAFF; cdr3_nt: TGTGCCAGCGCGGGGAACACTGAAGCTTTCTTT
d_call: .; clone_size: .; v_call: TRBV4-1; j_call: TRBJ2-5; cdr3_aa: CASSQGLRGETQYF; cdr3_nt: TGCGCCAGCAGCCAAGGACTAAGGGGGGAGACCCAGTACTTC
d_call: .; clone_size: many; v_call: TRBV2; j_call: TRBJ1-2; cdr3_aa: CASRFNFYGYTF; cdr3_nt: TGTGCCAGCAGATTTAACTTCTATGGCTACACCTTC
d_call: .; clone_size: many; v_call: TRBV2; j_call: TRBJ1-5; cdr3_aa: CASSQDRTRRPQHF; cdr3_nt: TGTGCCAGCAGTCAAGACAGGACCCGTCGGCCCCAGCATTTT
d_call: TRBD2; clone_size: many; v_call: TRBV11-3; j_call: TRBJ2-3; cdr3_aa: CASGTSASTDTQYF; cdr3_nt: TGTGCCAGCGGTACTAGCGCTAGCACAGATACGCAGTATTTT
d_call: .; clone_size: .; v_call: TRBV3-1; j_call: TRBJ2-1; cdr3_aa: CASSAVAQRAFF; cdr3_nt: TGTGCCAGCAGCGCCGTGGCGCAGCGGGCGTTCTTC
d_call: .; clone_size: few; v_call: TRBV20-1; j_call: TRBJ1-1; cdr3_aa: CSANGIGPNEAFF; cdr3_nt: TGCAGTGCTAATGGCATTGGGCCAAATGAAGCTTTCTTT
d_call: .; clone_size: many; v_call: TRBV9; j_call: TRBJ1-1; cdr3_aa: CASSARGWTEAFF; cdr3_nt: TGTGCCAGCAGCGCCCGGGGGTGGACTGAAGCTTTCTTT
d_call: .; clone_size: .; v_call: TRBV10-3; j_call: TRBJ2-3; cdr3_aa: CAIRGPSSASVDTQYF; cdr3_nt: TGTGCCATCCGGGGCCCTAGTAGCGCCTCTGTAGATACGCAGTATTTT
d_call: .; clone_size: .; v_call: TRBV18; j_call: TRBJ2-7; cdr3_aa: CASSPQMSSYEQYF; cdr3_nt: TGTGCCAGCTCACCACAGATGTCCTCCTACGAGCAGTACTTC
d_call: .; clone_size: many; v_call: TRBV12-3/TRBV12-4; j_call: TRBJ1-2; cdr3_aa: CASSKRGRNYGYTF; cdr3_nt: TGTGCCAGCAGCAAACGGGGACGTAACTATGGCTACACCTTC
d_call: .; clone_size: .; v_call: TRBV5-1; j_call: TRBJ1-6; cdr3_aa: CASSLGGGESPLHF; cdr3_nt: TGCGCCAGCAGCTTGGGGGGTGGGGAATCACCCCTCCACTTT
d_call: .; clone_size: many; v_call: TRBV7-9; j_call: TRBJ2-1; cdr3_aa: CASSFGGEQFF; cdr3_nt: TGTGCCAGCAGTTTCGGTGGTGAGCAGTTCTTC
d_call: .; clone_size: many; v_call: TRBV20-1; j_call: TRBJ1-2; cdr3_aa: CSASGTDDYYGYTF; cdr3_nt: TGCAGTGCGTCCGGGACGGACGACTACTATGGCTACACCTTC
d_call: .; clone_size: many; v_call: TRBV28; j_call: TRBJ2-7; cdr3_aa: CASSLDASYEQYF; cdr3_nt: TGTGCCAGCAGTTTAGACGCCTCCTACGAGCAGTACTTC
d_call: .; clone_size: many; v_call: TRBV27; j_call: TRBJ2-1; cdr3_aa: CASSSPRRVDNEQFF; cdr3_nt: TGTGCCAGCAGTTCCCCCCGCAGGGTGGATAATGAGCAGTTCTTC
d_call: TRBD2; clone_size: few; v_call: TRBV5-6; j_call: TRBJ2-1; cdr3_aa: CASSLNRLAGGGQFF; cdr3_nt: TGTGCCAGCAGCTTGAACCGACTAGCGGGTGGTGGGCAGTTCTTC
d_call: .; clone_size: many; v_call: TRBV11-3; j_call: TRBJ2-2; cdr3_aa: CASSLQDRNTGELFF; cdr3_nt: TGTGCCAGCAGCCTTCAGGACAGGAACACCGGGGAGCTGTTTTTT
d_call: TRBD2; clone_size: .; v_call: TRBV5-4; j_call: TRBJ2-1; cdr3_aa: CASSRLAGVFSYNEQFF; cdr3_nt: TGTGCCAGCAGTAGGCTAGCGGGAGTTTTCTCCTACAATGAGCAGTTCTTC
d_call: .; clone_size: many; v_call: TRBV11-1; j_call: TRBJ2-6; cdr3_aa: CASSFEGSGANVLTF; cdr3_nt: TGTGCCAGCAGTTTCGAGGGATCTGGGGCCAACGTCCTGACTTTC
d_call: TRBD2; clone_size: many; v_call: TRBV7-2; j_call: TRBJ2-1; cdr3_aa: CASSLLLAGTSYNEQFF; cdr3_nt: TGTGCCAGCAGCTTATTACTAGCGGGGACCTCCTACAATGAGCAGTTCTTC
d_call: .; clone_size: .; v_call: TRBV7-9; j_call: TRBJ1-1; cdr3_aa: CASSSEGSPAFF; cdr3_nt: TGTGCCAGCAGCTCAGAGGGTTCCCCAGCTTTCTTT
d_call: .; clone_size: once; v_call: TRBV5-1; j_call: TRBJ2-3; cdr3_aa: CASSSRGGSTDMQYF; cdr3_nt: TGCGCCAGCAGCTCAAGAGGGGGTAGCACAGATATGCAGTATTTT
d_call: .; clone_size: many; v_call: TRBV24-1; j_call: TRBJ2-1; cdr3_aa: CATSDHQGMYNEQFF; cdr3_nt: TGTGCCACCAGTGATCATCAGGGGATGTACAATGAGCAGTTCTTC
d_call: .; clone_size: .; v_call: TRBV2; j_call: TRBJ2-1; cdr3_aa: CASSEAGGFLYNEQFF; cdr3_nt: TGTGCCAGCAGTGAAGCGGGAGGTTTTTTATACAATGAGCAGTTCTTC
d_call: .; clone_size: many; v_call: TRBV7-3; j_call: TRBJ1-1; cdr3_aa: CASSLTAAMNTEAFF; cdr3_nt: TGTGCCAGCAGCTTAACGGCAGCCATGAACACTGAAGCTTTCTTT
d_call: TRBD1; clone_size: .; v_call: TRBV14; j_call: TRBJ2-7; cdr3_aa: CASSQVLTGAYEQYF; cdr3_nt: TGTGCCAGCAGCCAAGTACTAACAGGGGCCTACGAGCAGTACTTC
d_call: .; clone_size: many; v_call: TRBV14; j_call: TRBJ2-7; cdr3_aa: CASSKYYEQYF; cdr3_nt: TGTGCCAGCAGCAAATACTACGAGCAGTACTTC
d_call: .; clone_size: few; v_call: TRBV25-1; j_call: TRBJ2-1; cdr3_aa: CASSEFLGSAYNEQFF; cdr3_nt: TGTGCCAGCAGTGAATTCTTGGGGAGCGCCTACAATGAGCAGTTCTTC
d_call: .; clone_size: few; v_call: TRBV4-1; j_call: TRBJ1-2; cdr3_aa: CASSQESRRGYGYTF; cdr3_nt: TGCGCCAGCAGCCAAGAGTCACGAAGGGGCTATGGCTACACCTTC
d_call: .; clone_size: many; v_call: TRBV12-3/TRBV12-4; j_call: TRBJ2-3; cdr3_aa: CASLSFGSGTDTQYF; cdr3_nt: TGTGCCAGCTTATCCTTCGGGAGCGGCACAGATACGCAGTATTTT
d_call: .; clone_size: many; v_call: TRBV2; j_call: TRBJ2-2; cdr3_aa: CASSDQGLDTGELFF; cdr3_nt: TGTGCCAGCAGTGACCAGGGGCTGGACACCGGGGAGCTGTTTTTT
d_call: .; clone_size: many; v_call: TRBV14; j_call: TRBJ1-2; cdr3_aa: CASSPSGRGEGYTF; cdr3_nt: TGTGCCAGCAGCCCCTCCGGGAGGGGTGAGGGCTACACCTTC
d_call: .; clone_size: many; v_call: TRBV20-1; j_call: TRBJ2-1; cdr3_aa: CSATRGAEQFF; cdr3_nt: TGCAGTGCTACCAGGGGGGCTGAGCAGTTCTTC
d_call: TRBD2; clone_size: many; v_call: TRBV20-1; j_call: TRBJ2-3; cdr3_aa: CSATILPGLAGVLDSTDTQYF; cdr3_nt: TGCAGTGCTACCATCCTACCGGGACTAGCGGGTGTCCTCGATAGCACAGATACGCAGTATTTT
d_call: .; clone_size: once; v_call: TRBV9; j_call: TRBJ2-1; cdr3_aa: CASSVAERSIRNEQFF; cdr3_nt: TGTGCCAGCAGCGTAGCGGAGCGCTCGATCAGGAATGAGCAGTTCTTC
d_call: .; clone_size: .; v_call: TRBV5-1; j_call: TRBJ1-4; cdr3_aa: CASSLGEAVEKLFF; cdr3_nt: TGCGCCAGCAGCCTAGGGGAGGCTGTTGAAAAACTGTTTTTT
d_call: TRBD1; clone_size: .; v_call: TRBV18; j_call: TRBJ2-5; cdr3_aa: CASSPPPGQGGETQYF; cdr3_nt: TGTGCCAGCTCACCACCTCCGGGACAGGGAGGGGAGACCCAGTACTTC
d_call: TRBD2; clone_size: few; v_call: TRBV5-1; j_call: TRBJ2-1; cdr3_aa: CASSLASLAGGPREQFF; cdr3_nt: TGCGCCAGCAGCTTGGCGTCCTTAGCGGGAGGGCCTAGGGAGCAGTTCTTC
d_call: TRBD1; clone_size: .; v_call: TRBV10-3; j_call: TRBJ2-3; cdr3_aa: CAISVTWTGDDTDTQYF; cdr3_nt: TGTGCCATCAGTGTCACTTGGACAGGCGACGACACAGATACGCAGTATTTT
d_call: TRBD1; clone_size: few; v_call: TRBV27; j_call: TRBJ2-2; cdr3_aa: CASSTGTGAGELFF; cdr3_nt: TGTGCCAGCAGCACCGGGACAGGGGCCGGGGAGCTGTTTTTT
d_call: .; clone_size: .; v_call: TRBV27; j_call: TRBJ2-7; cdr3_aa: CASSSSGGHYEQYF; cdr3_nt: TGTGCCAGCAGCTCATCAGGAGGACACTACGAGCAGTACTTC
d_call: .; clone_size: many; v_call: TRBV24-1; j_call: TRBJ2-2; cdr3_aa: CATTGGASTGELFF; cdr3_nt: TGTGCCACCACCGGGGGAGCAAGCACCGGGGAGCTGTTTTTT
d_call: .; clone_size: many; v_call: TRBV6-1; j_call: TRBJ1-1; cdr3_aa: CASSETTGTEAFF; cdr3_nt: TGTGCCAGCAGTGAGACCACGGGGACTGAAGCTTTCTTT
d_call: .; clone_size: .; v_call: TRBV5-4; j_call: TRBJ1-1; cdr3_aa: CASSAGTLEVAFF; cdr3_nt: TGTGCCAGCAGCGCCGGGACTCTCGAGGTCGCTTTCTTT
d_call: .; clone_size: many; v_call: TRBV29-1; j_call: TRBJ1-1; cdr3_aa: CSVDGFSRAAGSGTEAFF; cdr3_nt: TGCAGCGTTGATGGTTTCTCCAGGGCCGCCGGTAGTGGTACTGAAGCTTTCTTT
d_call: .; clone_size: many; v_call: TRBV5-1; j_call: TRBJ2-2; cdr3_aa: CASSLPVPGELFF; cdr3_nt: TGCGCCAGCAGCTTACCGGTCCCCGGGGAGCTGTTTTTT
d_call: .; clone_size: .; v_call: TRBV9; j_call: TRBJ2-7; cdr3_aa: CASSASYGGAHEQYF; cdr3_nt: TGTGCCAGCAGTGCCTCCTATGGGGGGGCCCACGAGCAGTACTTC